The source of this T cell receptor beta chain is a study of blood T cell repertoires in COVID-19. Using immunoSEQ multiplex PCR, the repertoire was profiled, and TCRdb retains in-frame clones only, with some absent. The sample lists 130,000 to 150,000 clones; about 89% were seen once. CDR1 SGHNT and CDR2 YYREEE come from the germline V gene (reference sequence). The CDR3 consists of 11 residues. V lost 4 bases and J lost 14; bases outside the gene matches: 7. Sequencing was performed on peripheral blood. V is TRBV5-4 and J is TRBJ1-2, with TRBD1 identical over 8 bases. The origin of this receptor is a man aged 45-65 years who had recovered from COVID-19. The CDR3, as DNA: TGTGCCAGCAGCCCGACAGGGGTTAGTACCTTC. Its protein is CASSPTGVSTF.